This TCR beta chain was observed in a study of preoperative IRX-2 immunotherapy in early breast cancer. CDR1 is SGHVS, CDR2 FNYEAQ, per germline. The CDR3 runs to 14 residues. V lost 5 bases and J lost 2, with 7 bases in between. Sequencing used immunoSEQ multiplex PCR; TCRdb keeps in-frame clones, though not all of them. The profile shows about 25,000 clones, about 81% of them singletons. Stated treatment: preoperative locoregional IRX-2 cytokine immunotherapy. Patients received preoperative, locoregional IRX-2 cytokine immunotherapy in a phase Ib study. The starting material was lymph node tissue, obtained after IRX-2 immunotherapy. The chain uses TRBV7-6 and TRBJ2-6; D perhaps matches TRBD1 (6 bases). This TCR came from a human donor with breast cancer. The CDR3 coding sequence is TGTGCCAGCAGCGGACAGACTGGGGCCAACGTCCTGACTTTC. Amino acid sequence: CASSGQTGANVLTF.